A selection of T cell receptor beta chains follows, all from one sample in a study of T cells in localized non-small cell lung cancer. The table came from immunoSEQ multiplex PCR; TCRdb's copy has only in-frame clones and leaves some out. The table has around 2,500 clones, about a quarter seen once; the top ten hold roughly 13%. Here the sequenced sample was lung tumor tissue, taken before any cancer treatment. These receptors originate from a woman between 40 and 69 years old with stage II squamous cell lung carcinoma. Each CDR3 is given with its conserved first and last residue. D genes are given only for firm matches. Only part of the rows carry a size: once, few, many, or a class if the clone is expanded.

v_gene,j_gene,d_gene,abundance,CDR3aa,CDR3nt
TRBV12-5,TRBJ2-7,NA,NA,CASRLLGQGQSYEQYF,TGTGCCAGCCGTCTACTGGGGCAGGGACAATCCTACGAGCAGTACTTC
TRBV19,TRBJ1-1,TRBD1,NA,CASSRTGGNTEAFF,TGTGCCAGTAGTAGAACAGGGGGGAACACTGAAGCTTTCTTT
TRBV25-1,TRBJ2-5,NA,NA,CASSEKQGGQETQYF,TGTGCCAGCAGTGAGAAACAGGGAGGGCAAGAGACCCAGTACTTC
TRBV29-1,TRBJ2-1,TRBD2,NA,CSVWEREESEQFF,TGCAGCGTTTGGGAGCGGGAGGAAAGTGAGCAGTTCTTC
TRBV28,TRBJ2-7,TRBD1,NA,CASNDRGYEQYF,TGTGCCAGCAATGACAGGGGCTACGAGCAGTACTTC
TRBV23-1,TRBJ2-1,NA,NA,CASSQALAGEQFF,TGCGCCAGCAGCCAAGCTTTGGCGGGTGAGCAGTTCTTC
TRBV28,TRBJ1-2,NA,NA,CASSSPLSYGYTF,TGTGCCAGCAGTTCCCCCCTCAGCTATGGCTACACCTTC
TRBV11-3,TRBJ2-1,NA,medium-sized,CASSYNMGQYNEQFF,TGTGCCAGCAGCTATAATATGGGACAATACAATGAGCAGTTCTTC
TRBV23-1,TRBJ2-5,NA,NA,CASRPETVGLETQYF,TGCGCCAGCCGCCCAGAGACGGTGGGGTTGGAGACCCAGTACTTC
TRBV6-8,TRBJ2-1,NA,NA,CASSREENEQFF,TGTGCCAGCAGTAGGGAGGAAAATGAGCAGTTCTTC
TRBV28,TRBJ1-2,TRBD1,few,CASSGDRKYYGYTF,TGTGCCAGCTCCGGGGACAGGAAATACTATGGCTACACCTTC
TRBV6-8,TRBJ1-4,NA,NA,CASSYAAATNEKLFF,TGTGCCAGCAGTTATGCGGCAGCAACTAATGAAAAACTGTTTTTT
TRBV5-1,TRBJ1-5,NA,NA,CASSLTQGDQPQHF,TGCGCCAGCAGCCTGACCCAGGGAGATCAGCCCCAGCATTTT
TRBV12-5,TRBJ2-5,TRBD2,NA,CASGPPTSGGPQYF,TGTGCTAGTGGTCCACCGACTAGCGGGGGACCCCAGTACTTC
TRBV19,TRBJ1-5,TRBD1,once,CASRMYGTESNQPQHF,TGTGCCAGTAGAATGTACGGGACAGAAAGCAATCAGCCCCAGCATTTT
TRBV15,TRBJ2-5,TRBD1,NA,CATSRRQGVETQYF,TGTGCCACCAGCAGAAGACAGGGAGTGGAGACCCAGTACTTC
TRBV12-2,TRBJ2-1,NA,few,CASILTSGTSSYNEQFF,TGTGCCAGTATTTTAACTAGCGGGACGAGCTCCTACAATGAGCAGTTCTTC
TRBV12-5,TRBJ1-4,TRBD1,medium-sized,CASTTGTGEKLFF,TGTGCCAGCACGACTGGGACAGGGGAAAAACTGTTTTTT
TRBV6-8,TRBJ1-5,TRBD1,NA,CASGTDNQPQHF,TGTGCCAGCGGGACAGATAATCAGCCCCAGCATTTT
TRBV9,TRBJ1-3,TRBD1,few,CASSNRGSGNTIYF,TGTGCCAGCAGCAACAGGGGCTCTGGAAACACCATATATTTT
TRBV28,TRBJ2-1,NA,NA,CASSLRLSGAFF,TGTGCCAGCAGTCTCCGCCTCTCTGGGGCGTTCTTC
TRBV6-8,TRBJ2-1,TRBD2,medium-sized,CARGGGRYNEQFF,TGTGCCAGGGGGGGAGGGCGCTACAATGAGCAGTTCTTC
TRBV12-5,TRBJ1-6,NA,NA,CASGAPTENSPLHF,TGTGCTAGTGGTGCGCCGACCGAGAATTCACCCCTCCACTTT
TRBV29-1,TRBJ2-3,TRBD1,NA,CSGQRGTGGADTQYF,TGCAGCGGCCAACGTGGGACAGGGGGAGCAGATACGCAGTATTTT
TRBV29-1,TRBJ2-7,TRBD1,few,CSARDRPYEQYF,TGCAGCGCTCGGGACAGACCCTACGAGCAGTACTTC
TRBV6-8,TRBJ2-5,NA,few,CASRIRRTAARETQYF,TGTGCCAGCAGGATACGCCGGACGGCCGCCAGAGAGACCCAGTACTTC
TRBV18,TRBJ1-5,NA,NA,CASSPLPTPGQPQHF,TGTGCCAGCTCACCATTGCCCACCCCGGGTCAGCCCCAGCATTTT
TRBV11-3,TRBJ1-3,NA,few,CASSSQTVSGNTIYF,TGTGCCAGCAGCTCTCAAACAGTATCTGGAAACACCATATATTTT
TRBV11-3,TRBJ1-2,TRBD1,few,CASRARDRVDGYTF,TGTGCCAGCCGTGCCCGGGACAGGGTAGATGGCTACACCTTC
TRBV28,TRBJ2-7,TRBD2,NA,CASRTQGGGIYEQYF,TGTGCCAGCAGGACCCAGGGCGGGGGAATATACGAGCAGTACTTC
TRBV29-1,TRBJ1-1,NA,large,CSVGVERWEAFF,TGCAGCGTTGGGGTGGAGCGATGGGAAGCTTTCTTT
TRBV6-8,TRBJ2-2,NA,NA,CASSSGSVSTGELFF,TGTGCCAGCAGTTCCGGTAGCGTGAGCACCGGGGAGCTGTTTTTT
TRBV12-5,TRBJ1-1,NA,NA,CASGQDMNTEAFF,TGTGCTAGTGGCCAGGATATGAACACTGAAGCTTTCTTT
TRBV11-3,TRBJ1-1,NA,few,CASSLSGVRGTEAFF,TGTGCCAGCAGCCTATCAGGGGTCCGCGGCACTGAAGCTTTCTTT
TRBV11-3,TRBJ2-1,TRBD2,few,CASSERLAGINEQFF,TGTGCCAGCAGCGAAAGACTAGCGGGAATCAATGAGCAGTTCTTC
TRBV11-3,TRBJ2-6,TRBD1,medium-sized,CASSIDRVGANVLTF,TGTGCCAGCAGCATCGACAGGGTTGGGGCCAACGTCCTGACTTTC
TRBV19,TRBJ1-4,NA,once,CASSIGSPTEKLFF,TGTGCCAGTAGTATAGGTTCTCCGACCGAAAAACTGTTTTTT
TRBV6-8,TRBJ1-6,NA,NA,CASKGQGWSPLHF,TGTGCCAGCAAGGGTCAGGGTTGGTCACCCCTCCACTTT
TRBV29-1,TRBJ1-1,TRBD1,few,CSVPLSGQGRYTEAFF,TGCAGCGTCCCCCTTTCGGGACAGGGGCGCTACACTGAAGCTTTCTTT
TRBV30,TRBJ2-1,TRBD2,NA,CACPGTSGSREQFF,TGTGCCTGTCCTGGGACTAGCGGGAGCCGCGAGCAGTTCTTC
TRBV11-3,TRBJ2-1,NA,large,CASSPGTGVADEQFF,TGTGCCAGCAGCCCGGGGACCGGGGTTGCAGATGAGCAGTTCTTC
TRBV18,TRBJ1-5,NA,NA,CASSPGGSNSNQPQHF,TGTGCCAGCTCACCAGGGGGCTCTAATAGCAATCAGCCCCAGCATTTT
TRBV11-3,TRBJ1-1,TRBD1,medium-sized,CASSWAGTGGGTEAFF,TGTGCCAGCAGCTGGGCCGGGACAGGGGGCGGCACTGAAGCTTTCTTT
TRBV19,TRBJ2-1,NA,NA,CASGTGPPSASDEQFF,TGTGCCAGTGGTACGGGACCCCCCTCGGCTTCCGATGAGCAGTTCTTC
TRBV29-1,TRBJ1-2,TRBD1,once,CSSFVRQGPSNYGYTF,TGCAGCTCCTTCGTGAGACAGGGGCCCTCTAACTATGGCTACACCTTC
TRBV30,TRBJ1-2,NA,once,CAFRDFDGYTF,TGTGCCTTCCGGGACTTCGATGGCTACACCTTC
TRBV6-8,TRBJ2-5,NA,NA,CASSYGKGAGARETQYF,TGTGCCAGCAGTTATGGTAAAGGCGCGGGCGCGCGGGAGACCCAGTACTTC
TRBV19,TRBJ2-2,TRBD1,once,CASRRTGGDTGELFF,TGTGCCAGTAGAAGGACAGGGGGGGACACCGGGGAGCTGTTTTTT
TRBV30,TRBJ2-1,TRBD2,NA,CAWRWGGYSYNEQFF,TGTGCCTGGAGGTGGGGGGGGTACTCCTACAATGAGCAGTTCTTC
TRBV7-4,TRBJ2-7,NA,few,CASSLSPGAEQYF,TGTGCCAGCAGTCTTTCCCCTGGGGCCGAGCAGTACTTC
TRBV6-8,TRBJ2-7,TRBD2,NA,CASIGTSGTPYEQYF,TGTGCCAGCATTGGGACTAGCGGGACTCCCTACGAGCAGTACTTC